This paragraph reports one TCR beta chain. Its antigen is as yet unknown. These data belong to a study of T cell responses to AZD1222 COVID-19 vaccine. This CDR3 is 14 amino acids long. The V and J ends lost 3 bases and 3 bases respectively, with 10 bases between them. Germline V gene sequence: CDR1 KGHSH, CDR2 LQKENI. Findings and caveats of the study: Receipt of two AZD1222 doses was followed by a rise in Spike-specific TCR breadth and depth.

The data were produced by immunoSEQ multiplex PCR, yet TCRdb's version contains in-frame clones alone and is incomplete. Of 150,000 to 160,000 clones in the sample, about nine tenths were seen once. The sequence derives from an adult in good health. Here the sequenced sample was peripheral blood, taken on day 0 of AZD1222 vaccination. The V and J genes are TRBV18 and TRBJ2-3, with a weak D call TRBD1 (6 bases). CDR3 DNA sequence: TGTGCCAGCTCACCTCAGGGGAGAACAGATACGCAGTATTTT. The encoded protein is CASSPQGRTDTQYF.